What follows describes a single T cell receptor beta chain. The data are from a study of blood T cell repertoires in COVID-19. Study in general: Acute and convalescent COVID-19 specimens originated in the United States, Italy and Spain.

In the original processing: Quantification of nucleated cells was approximated via reference gene primer amplification. Using immunoSEQ multiplex PCR, the repertoire was profiled, and TCRdb retains in-frame clones only, with some absent. The DNA gave D and trimming, while V, J and clone size come from that table. Among about 210,000 clones, approximately 81% were seen once, and the ten largest hold over 9.5%. This CDR3 has 13 amino acids. In germline, CDR1 is SNHLY, CDR2 FYNNEI. Trimming removed 4 bases at V and 6 bases at J, with 12 bases between. The rearrangement links TRBV2 to TRBJ1-1, with D unclear. The sequenced sample consisted of peripheral blood. The sequence came from a woman of 80 years or more with COVID-19, enrolled during active disease. The CDR3 spells CASSVSAVAEAFF. The DNA of the CDR3 is TGTGCCAGCAGTGTTTCGGCGGTCGCTGAAGCTTTCTTT.